A selection of T cell receptor beta chains follows, all from one sample in a study of Graves' ophthalmopathy and Graves' hyperthyroidism. TCRdb fed the multiplex PCR reads into MiXCR, producing one record per CDR3 protein. The sample contains about 16,000 distinct CDR3 sequences, roughly 50% of which appear only once. What was sequenced was peripheral blood. The receptors come from a woman aged 40-49 years with stable Graves' hyperthyroidism. The CDR3 runs from the conserved cysteine through the conserved F or W. The order of the fields is V gene, clone size, D gene, J gene, CDR3 DNA, CDR3 protein. D genes are given only for firm matches. Clone size, where shown, is once, few, many, or a class for clones that have expanded.

>TRBV7-5|-|-|TRBJ2-7
-
CISVSEAGLAGPYEQYF
>TRBV5-1|many|TRBD2|TRBJ2-5
TGCGCCAGCAGCACAGGTAGCGGGGAGACCCAGTACTTC
CASSTGSGETQYF
>TRBV9|-|-|TRBJ1-2
TGTGCCAGCAGCGTAGAAAGCGGGGGGAACTATGGCTACACCTTC
CASSVESGGNYGYTF
>TRBV10-1|-|-|TRBJ2-6
TGCGCCAGCAGCAACGTCCTGACTTTC
CASSNVLTF
>TRBV9|many|TRBD1|TRBJ1-1
TGTGCCAGCAGCGGAGACAGGGGGGCGACTGAAGCTTTCTTT
CASSGDRGATEAFF
>TRBV2|-|-|TRBJ2-1
TGTGCCAGTCATCCGTCAGGGAGTACGTATGAGCAGTTCTTC
CASHPSGSTYEQFF
>TRBV6-4|once|-|TRBJ1-6
TGTGCCAGCAGTGACGGGGTGGGACCACCCCTCCACTTT
CASSDGVGPPLHF
>TRBV11-2|few|-|TRBJ1-4
TGTGCCAGCAGCACAAACCTAGAGGCAACTAATGAAAAACTGTTTTTT
CASSTNLEATNEKLFF
>TRBV2|many|TRBD1|TRBJ1-1
TGTGCCAGCAGAGGACAGGGAAAAATAGAAGCTTTCTTT
CASRGQGKIEAFF
>TRBV20-1|medium-sized|-|TRBJ1-6
TGCAGTGCTTTGAGTCGAGGTTCACCCCTCCACTTT
CSALSRGSPLHF
>TRBV12-3/TRBV12-4|few|TRBD1|TRBJ2-7
TGTGCCAGCAGTTTAGCAGTGGGACAGGGGACCTACGAGCAGTACTTC
CASSLAVGQGTYEQYF
>TRBV27|-|-|TRBJ1-2
TGTGCCAGCAGCCACGATGGTAGCAACTATGGCTACGCCTTC
CASSHDGSNYGYAF
>TRBV19|-|TRBD1|TRBJ1-4
TGTGCCAGTAGTTTACAGGGGGTTGGTGAAAAACTGTTTTTT
CASSLQGVGEKLFF
>TRBV7-2|-|-|TRBJ2-1
TGTGCCAGCAGCTCGGGGCGGGCAACCTACAATGAGCAGTTCTTC
CASSSGRATYNEQFF
>TRBV7-2|medium-sized|TRBD2|TRBJ2-1
TGTGCCAGCAGCTTAAGCGGGGGGGATCCGTTCTTC
CASSLSGGDPFF
>TRBV7-3|-|TRBD1|TRBJ1-6
TGTGCCAGCAGCTCGGCCGGGACAGGGGATTCACCCCTCCACTTT
CASSSAGTGDSPLHF
>TRBV12-3/TRBV12-4|few|TRBD2|TRBJ2-3
TGTGCCAGCAGCTATACCCCGCTGACTAGCGGGGGCACAGATACGCAGTATTTT
CASSYTPLTSGGTDTQYF
>TRBV12-3/TRBV12-4|many|-|TRBJ1-2
TGTGCCAGCAGCCCGGGACGTCGGAGGAGCTACACCTTC
CASSPGRRRSYTF
>TRBV6-1|-|TRBD1|TRBJ1-1
TGTGCCAGCAGTGAATGGCAGGGGGCGCAGGACACTGAAGCTTTCTTT
CASSEWQGAQDTEAFF
>TRBV7-2|medium-sized|-|TRBJ1-1
TGTGCCAGCAGCCAAGGGGGTACGAAGGCTGAAGCTTTCTTT
CASSQGGTKAEAFF
>TRBV25-1|large|-|TRBJ2-5
TGTGCCAGCAGTGAATCGACACTGTACCAAGAGACCCAGTACTTC
CASSESTLYQETQYF
>TRBV11-2|medium-sized|-|TRBJ1-2
TGTGCCAGCAGCTTAGATATCAGTTACTATGGCTACACCTTC
CASSLDISYYGYTF
>TRBV6-2/TRBV6-3|once|TRBD1|TRBJ1-5
TGTGCCAGCAGTTACCGGACAGGGTTTCAGCCCCAGCATTTT
CASSYRTGFQPQHF
>TRBV19|-|TRBD1|TRBJ2-1
TGTGCCAGTAGTGCCCGGGACAGGGCCTACAATGAGCAGTTCTTC
CASSARDRAYNEQFF
>TRBV5-4|few|TRBD1|TRBJ2-5
TGTGCCAGCAGCTCCAACAGGGGGGAGACCCAGTACTTC
CASSSNRGETQYF
>TRBV19|-|TRBD2|TRBJ2-7
TGTGCCAGTAGTATCGCAGCGGGAGCCTCCTACGAGCAGTACTTC
CASSIAAGASYEQYF
>TRBV28|few|TRBD1|TRBJ1-5
TGTGCCAGCAGTCTAGGGGGCAGGGGGCAGCCCCAGCATTTT
CASSLGGRGQPQHF
>TRBV9|many|-|TRBJ2-3
TGTGCCAGCAGCCCCCAACCGGGACTTGTGGATACGCAGTATTTT
CASSPQPGLVDTQYF
>TRBV6-1|many|-|TRBJ1-1
TGTGCCAGCCTGGAAAGCGGTACCGCTTTCTTT
CASLESGTAFF
>TRBV24-1|-|-|TRBJ1-1
TGTGCCACCAGTCGCGGGGGCGCGGGGAACACTGAAGCTTTCTTT
CATSRGGAGNTEAFF
>TRBV2|medium-sized|-|TRBJ2-1
TGTGCCAGCACTACCGGTAATGAGCAGTTCTTC
CASTTGNEQFF
>TRBV5-1|-|TRBD2|TRBJ2-7
TGCGCCAGCAGCCCGCTCCGGGGCGGGGGGGCGAACGAGCAGTACTTC
CASSPLRGGGANEQYF
>TRBV15|-|-|TRBJ1-4
TGTACCACCAGCAGAGCCTCAATTAATAAAAAACTGTTTTTT
CTTSRASINKKLFF
>TRBV10-3|-|-|TRBJ2-5
TGTGCCATCAGTGAGGCTATACAACAAGAGACCCAGTACTTC
CAISEAIQQETQYF
>TRBV6-4|few|-|TRBJ2-2
TGTGCCAGCAGTGACATGACCGGTCCCGGGGAGCTGTTTTTT
CASSDMTGPGELFF
>TRBV9|-|-|TRBJ2-3
TGTGCCAGCGGTAGAGCCAGCACAGATACGCAGTATTTT
CASGRASTDTQYF
>TRBV15|-|TRBD1|TRBJ1-6
TGTGCCACCAGCGGAGATCGACAGGGCGGTAATTCACCCCTCCACTTT
CATSGDRQGGNSPLHF
>TRBV24-1|-|-|TRBJ2-2
TGTGCCACCAGTGAACCGGGACAGAACACCGGGGAGCTGTTTTTT
CATSEPGQNTGELFF
>TRBV9|-|TRBD2|TRBJ2-3
TGTGCCAGCAGCGTAGAAGGTGGACTAGCGGGAGGGCCGGATACGCAGTATTTT
CASSVEGGLAGGPDTQYF
>TRBV2|medium-sized|TRBD1|TRBJ1-6
TGTGCCAGCAACGAGGACAGGGGCGACCTGTTATCACCCCTCCACTTT
CASNEDRGDLLSPLHF
>TRBV20-1|many|-|TRBJ2-5
TGCAGTGCTAGACAGCCTCAAGAGACCCAGTACTTC
CSARQPQETQYF
>TRBV19|-|-|TRBJ2-2
TGTGCCAGTACCGGAGCTGTCGGGGAGCTGTTTTTT
CASTGAVGELFF
>TRBV20-1|-|-|TRBJ2-1
TGCAGTGCTAGAGGCGGGAACCACAATGAGCAGTTCTTC
CSARGGNHNEQFF
>TRBV25-1|-|-|TRBJ2-7
TGTGCCTGGAGTGTACCTGAAGAACTATACGAGCAGTACTTC
CAWSVPEELYEQYF
>TRBV7-2|-|TRBD1|TRBJ2-1
TGTGCCAGCAGCCCCGGGACAGGGGGCGATGAGCAGTTTTTC
CASSPGTGGDEQFF
>TRBV9|-|-|TRBJ1-1
TGTGCCAGCAGCGTAGGGGGTTCAGAAGCTTTCTTT
CASSVGGSEAFF
>TRBV4-1|-|-|TRBJ1-4
TGCGCCAGCAGCCATGGACGAGCGGTCGGTCAGAGTGAAAAACTGTTTTTT
CASSHGRAVGQSEKLFF
>TRBV6-5|many|-|TRBJ1-1
TGTGCCAGCAGTTACGAAGGACAGAAAGCTTTCTTT
CASSYEGQKAFF
>TRBV6-2/TRBV6-3|few|-|TRBJ1-2
TGTGCCAGCAGACGCGGGGCATCGTGGGGCTACACCTTC
CASRRGASWGYTF
>TRBV5-1|many|-|TRBJ2-1
TGCGCCAGCAGCTTGAGGACGGGCGCGAACAATGAGCAGTTCTTC
CASSLRTGANNEQFF
>TRBV7-9|few|TRBD2|TRBJ2-7
TGTGCCAGCACCGGGACTAGCGCGTTCGAGCAGTACTTC
CASTGTSAFEQYF
>TRBV20-1|medium-sized|-|TRBJ2-5
TGCAGTGCTAGTGTGGGTCTGGGGGAAGAGACCCAGTACTTC
CSASVGLGEETQYF
>TRBV24-1|few|-|TRBJ1-1
TGTGCCAGCAGTTTAGGGGACCTAGCCACTGAAGCTTTCTTT
CASSLGDLATEAFF